The 6 T cell receptor beta chains presented below share a single source sample, sequenced in a study of PD-1 blockade in classical Hodgkin lymphoma. Every single patient, without exception, relapsed after autologous stem cell transplantation, and brentuximab vedotin exposure varied. TCRdb's copy holds only in-frame clones and misses some; the assay was immunoSEQ multiplex PCR. This sample carries tens of thousands of clones, about nine tenths of them seen once, and the ten largest clones take roughly a tenth. This specimen was peripheral blood mononuclear cells (PBMCs), taken at baseline. All receptors come from a human donor with classical Hodgkin lymphoma.

This chain joins TRBV6-1 and TRBJ2-3; D remains unclear. V lost 4 bases to trimming and J lost 2 bases, with 13 bases between them. Germline V gene sequence: CDR1 MNHNS, CDR2 SASEGT. The CDR3 runs 15 residues. CDR3 DNA sequence: TGTGCCAGCAGTGCGGACGAAACCTTCACAGATACGCAGTATTTT. It translates to CASSADETFTDTQYF.

The chain links TRBV6-5 to TRBJ1-1; 8 nucleotides match TRBD1. The CDR3 length is 15 residues. Germline V CDR1 and CDR2: MNHEY, SVGAGI. The trim removed 1 base at V and 5 bases at J, leaving 6 bases unmatched. Written as DNA, the CDR3 is TGTGCCAGCAGTTACTTAACTACAGGGGGAACTGAAGCTTTCTTT. Translating it yields CASSYLTTGGTEAFF.

The chain uses TRBV18 and TRBJ1-2; TRBD1 agrees at 9 bases. The CDR3 runs 18 residues. V was pared by 1 base and J by 3 bases, with 12 bases of the junction left unmatched. Germline V CDR1 and CDR2: KGHSH, LQKENI. DNA for the CDR3: TGTGCCAGCTCACCACAACAGGGGGCAAAATATACATACTATGGCTACACCTTC. It translates to CASSPQQGAKYTYYGYTF.

The CDR3 spells CASSPETSGRANTGELFF. For the CDR3, the DNA is TGTGCCAGCAGTCCCGAGACTAGCGGGAGGGCGAACACCGGGGAGCTGTTTTTT. The chain employs TRBV28 and TRBJ2-2; 14 bases are a match to TRBD2. The J segment lost 0 bases and the V segment lost 5 bases, leaving 5 bases of the junction unmatched. Germline loops: CDR1 MDHEN, CDR2 SYDVKM. CDR3 length equals 18 residues.

This clone was observed a handful of times. This rearrangement joins TRBV5-4 to TRBJ2-1, with unresolved D. This CDR3 contains 12 residues. Germline lookup yields CDR1 SGHNT and CDR2 YYREEE (reference sequence). The V end lost 3 bases, the J end lost 13 bases, and 14 bases lay between the germline ends. The CDR3, as DNA: TGTGCCAGCAGCTCCGGCCCCCTGGGCCAGTTCTTC. The encoded protein is CASSSGPLGQFF.

This chain uses TRBV4-2 with TRBJ2-5; 13 bases align to TRBD2. This CDR3 is 16 amino acids long. CDR1 is LGHNA, CDR2 YNFKEQ, per germline. V lost 0 bases to trimming and J lost 4 bases; unmatched junction nucleotides: 2. The CDR3 region is CASSQELAGGPETQYF. In nucleotides, the CDR3 is TGTGCCAGCAGCCAAGAACTAGCGGGGGGGCCAGAGACCCAGTACTTC.